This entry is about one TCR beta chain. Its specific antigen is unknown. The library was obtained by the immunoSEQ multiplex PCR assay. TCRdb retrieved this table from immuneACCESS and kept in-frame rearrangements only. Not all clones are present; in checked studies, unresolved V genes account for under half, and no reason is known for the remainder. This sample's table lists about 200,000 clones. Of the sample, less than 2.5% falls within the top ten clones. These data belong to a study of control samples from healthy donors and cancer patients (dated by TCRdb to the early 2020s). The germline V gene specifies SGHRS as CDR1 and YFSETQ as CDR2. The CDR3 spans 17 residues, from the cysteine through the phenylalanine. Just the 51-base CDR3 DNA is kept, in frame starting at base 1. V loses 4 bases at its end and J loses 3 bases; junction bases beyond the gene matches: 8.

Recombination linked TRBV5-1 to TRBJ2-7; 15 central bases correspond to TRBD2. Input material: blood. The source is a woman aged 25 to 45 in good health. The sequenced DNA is TGCGCCAGCAGCCCGCGGACTAGCGGGGGGGCGATCTACGAGCAGTACTTC. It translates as CASSPRTSGGAIYEQYF.